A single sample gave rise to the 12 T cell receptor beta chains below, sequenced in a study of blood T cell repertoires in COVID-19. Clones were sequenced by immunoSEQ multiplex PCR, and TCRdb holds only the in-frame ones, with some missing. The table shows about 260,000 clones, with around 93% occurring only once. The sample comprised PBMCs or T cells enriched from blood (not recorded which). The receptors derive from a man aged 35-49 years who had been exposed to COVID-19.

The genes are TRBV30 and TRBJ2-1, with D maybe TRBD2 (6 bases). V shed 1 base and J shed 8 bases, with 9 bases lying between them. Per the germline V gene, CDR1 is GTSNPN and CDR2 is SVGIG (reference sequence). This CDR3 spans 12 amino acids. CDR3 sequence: CAWSASSDEQFF. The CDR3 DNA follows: TGTGCCTGGAGTGCCTCTAGCGATGAGCAGTTCTTC.

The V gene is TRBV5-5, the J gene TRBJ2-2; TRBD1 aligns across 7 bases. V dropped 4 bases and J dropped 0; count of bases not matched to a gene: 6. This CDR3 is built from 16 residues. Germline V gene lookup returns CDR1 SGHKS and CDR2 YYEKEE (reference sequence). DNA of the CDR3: TGTGCCAGCAGCCAGTACAGGGGTTCGAACACCGGGGAGCTGTTTTTT. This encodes CASSQYRGSNTGELFF.

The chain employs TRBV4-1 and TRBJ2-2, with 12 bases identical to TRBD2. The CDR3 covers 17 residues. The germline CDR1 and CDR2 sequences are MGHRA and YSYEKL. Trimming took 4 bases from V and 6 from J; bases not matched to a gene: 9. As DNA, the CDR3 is TGCGCCAGCAGCCTATCGACTAGCGGGAGTTTCGCCGGGGAGCTGTTTTTT. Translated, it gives CASSLSTSGSFAGELFF.

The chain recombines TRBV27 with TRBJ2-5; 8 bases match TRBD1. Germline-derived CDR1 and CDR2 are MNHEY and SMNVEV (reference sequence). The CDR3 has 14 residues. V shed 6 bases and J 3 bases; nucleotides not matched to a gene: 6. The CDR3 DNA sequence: TGTGCCAGCAGCCTAGGACAGGGTAAAGAGACCCAGTACTTC. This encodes CASSLGQGKETQYF.

CDR3 in DNA: TGTGCCAGCAGCCCACACCTAAAGACAGGGGCCCCTTACGAGCAGTACTTC. Translation gives CASSPHLKTGAPYEQYF. V and J are TRBV5-4 and TRBJ2-7, with 8 bases aligning to TRBD1. The CDR3 sequence is 17 residues long. Looked up from germline, CDR1 is SGHNT and CDR2 is YYREEE (reference sequence). V gave up 4 bases and J gave up 4 bases; unmatched junction bases: 16.

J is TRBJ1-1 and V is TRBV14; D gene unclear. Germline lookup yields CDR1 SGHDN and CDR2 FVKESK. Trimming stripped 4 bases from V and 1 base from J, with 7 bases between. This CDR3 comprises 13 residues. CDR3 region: CASSPRGNTEAFF. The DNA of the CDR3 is TGTGCCAGCAGCCCAAGAGGGAACACTGAAGCTTTCTTT.

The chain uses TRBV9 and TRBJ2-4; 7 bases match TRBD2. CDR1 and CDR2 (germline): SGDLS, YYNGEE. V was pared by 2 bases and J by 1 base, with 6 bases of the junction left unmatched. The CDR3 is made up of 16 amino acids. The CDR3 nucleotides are TGTGCCAGCAGCGTCCGGGCCGGGGGGGCCAAAAACATTCAGTACTTC. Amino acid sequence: CASSVRAGGAKNIQYF.

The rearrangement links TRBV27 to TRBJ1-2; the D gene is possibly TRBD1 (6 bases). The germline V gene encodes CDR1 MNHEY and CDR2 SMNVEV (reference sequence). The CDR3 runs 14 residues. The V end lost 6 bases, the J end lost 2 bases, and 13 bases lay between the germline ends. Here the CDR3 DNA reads TGTGCCAGCAGACCAAACGACAGGAACTATGGCTACACCTTC. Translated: CASRPNDRNYGYTF.

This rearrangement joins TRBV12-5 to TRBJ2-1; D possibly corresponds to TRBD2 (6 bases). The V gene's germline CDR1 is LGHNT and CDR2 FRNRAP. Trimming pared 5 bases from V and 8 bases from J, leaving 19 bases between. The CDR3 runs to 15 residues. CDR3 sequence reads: CASGPWFSGEYEQFF. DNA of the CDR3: TGTGCTAGTGGTCCCTGGTTTTCGGGGGAGTATGAGCAGTTCTTC.

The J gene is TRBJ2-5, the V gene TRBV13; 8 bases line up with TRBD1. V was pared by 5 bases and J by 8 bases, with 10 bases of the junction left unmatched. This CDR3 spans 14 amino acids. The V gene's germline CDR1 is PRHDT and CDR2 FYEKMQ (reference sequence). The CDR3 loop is CASSKDDRGYTQYF. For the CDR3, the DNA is TGTGCCAGCAGCAAAGACGACAGGGGATATACCCAGTACTTC.

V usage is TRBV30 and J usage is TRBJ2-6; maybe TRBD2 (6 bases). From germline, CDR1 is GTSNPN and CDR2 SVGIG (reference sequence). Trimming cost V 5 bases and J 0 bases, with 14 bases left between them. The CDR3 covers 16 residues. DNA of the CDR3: TGTGCCTGGTGGGCGACGGGAGTCTCTGGGGCCAACGTCCTGACTTTC. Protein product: CAWWATGVSGANVLTF. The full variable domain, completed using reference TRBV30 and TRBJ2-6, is SQTIHQWPATLVQPVGSPLSLECTVEGTSNPNLYWYRQAAGRGLQLLFYSVGIGQISSEVPQNLSASRPQDRQFILSSKKLLLSDSGFYLCAWWATGVSGANVLTFGAGSRLTVL.

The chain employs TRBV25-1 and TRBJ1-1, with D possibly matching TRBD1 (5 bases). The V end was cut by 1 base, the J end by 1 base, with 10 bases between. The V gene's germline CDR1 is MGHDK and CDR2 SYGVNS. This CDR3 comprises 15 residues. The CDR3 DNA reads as TGTGCCAGCAGTGAATTGTGGGGCAGGAACACTGAAGCTTTCTTT. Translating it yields CASSELWGRNTEAFF.